The clone carrying this T cell receptor beta chain was observed a few times. What it binds is not known. This sample was included in a study of shared clonotypes between healthy human individuals. Germline CDR1 is MDHEN and CDR2 is SYDVKM. This CDR3 spans 17 amino acids. V lost 8 bases, J lost 6 bases, and 26 bases lay in between. Study results and caveats: When naive CD4 clonotypes were compared across a few donors, 4% to 6.5% were shared. It was the few donors that limited the genetic and exposure-history diversity represented. Sampling included only blood; tissue repertoires likely differ.

Researchers divided each subset's genomic DNA evenly across several immunoSEQ plates. Measured with immunoSEQ multiplex PCR; TCRdb has only the in-frame clones, and not every one. This table holds 600,000 to 750,000 clones, 72% found once. The sample comprised memory CD4+ T cells sorted from blood. This sample's subset: CD45RA-negative fraction. The clonotype originates from a woman aged 25 to 39 in good health. The chain has TRBV28 and TRBJ1-5; D perhaps matches TRBD1 (5 bases). This CDR3 is CASDSVAGYSKAQPQHF. The CDR3 DNA is TGTGCCAGCGACTCTGTAGCAGGGTATAGCAAAGCTCAGCCCCAGCATTTT.